These 10 T cell receptor beta chains came from one sample sequenced in a study of blood T cell repertoires in COVID-19. The repertoire was sequenced with immunoSEQ multiplex PCR; TCRdb's copy has only in-frame clones and lacks some. Altogether about 430,000 clones are present, 80% to 90% being singletons, with the ten largest covering 1.1%. The sequencing sample was made of PBMCs or T cells enriched from blood (not recorded which). These receptors all stem from a man aged 30-40 years who had recovered from COVID-19.

The chain carries TRBV6-5 and TRBJ2-3; TRBD1 aligns across 9 bases. The V and J ends lost 3 bases and 1 base, in that order; junction bases with no gene match: 5. The V gene's germline CDR1 is MNHEY and CDR2 SVGAGI. The length of the CDR3 is 16 residues. CDR3 nucleotide sequence: TGTGCCAGCAGTTATGGGACAGGGAAGGGCACAGATACGCAGTATTTT. It translates to CASSYGTGKGTDTQYF.

The genes are TRBV3-1 (or the pseudogene TRBV3-2) and TRBJ1-2; 7 bases line up with TRBD1. Germline V gives CDR1 LGHDT, CDR2 YNNKEL (reference sequence). Germline trimming cut 1 base from V and 2 bases from J; bases unmatched to any gene: 4. The CDR3 totals 15 residues. The CDR3 here is CASSQGLQGNYGYTF. The CDR3 DNA is TGTGCCAGCAGCCAAGGTCTACAGGGGAACTATGGCTACACCTTC.

The chain is built from TRBV3-1 (or the pseudogene TRBV3-2) and TRBJ1-1; D gene unclear. The CDR3 is 13 residues long. CDR1 and CDR2 from the germline V gene are LGHDT and YNNKEL (reference sequence). Trimming left V 2 bases short and J 4 bases short, with 8 bases between. CDR3 protein: CASSQIRGTEAFF. CDR3 bases: TGTGCCAGCAGCCAAATCCGGGGCACTGAAGCTTTCTTT.

V and J are TRBV28 and TRBJ1-5; TRBD1 is a possible D gene (6 bases). Germline V gene data show CDR1 as MDHEN and CDR2 as SYDVKM. V dropped 9 bases and J dropped 1 base, with 16 bases sitting between them. The CDR3 spans 15 residues. The CDR3, as DNA: TGTGCCAGTACCACGCCCGACAGGAGCAATCAGCCCCAGCATTTT. Its translation: CASTTPDRSNQPQHF. Full variable domain (missing parts from reference TRBV28 and TRBJ1-5): DVKVTQSSRYLVKRTGEKVFLECVQDMDHENMFWYRQDPGLGLRLIYFSYDVKMKEKGDIPEGYSVSREKKERFSLILESASTNQTSMYLCASTTPDRSNQPQHFGDGTRLSIL.

The chain carries TRBV11-2 and TRBJ2-3; D is uncertain. V lost 5 bases to trimming and J lost 0 bases, with 9 bases between them. The germline gives CDR1 SGHAT, CDR2 FQNNGV. CDR3 length: 14 residues. DNA of the CDR3: TGTGCCAGCAGCCGAACAATGAGCACAGATACGCAGTATTTT. The encoded protein is CASSRTMSTDTQYF.

V is TRBV28 and J is TRBJ2-1; D may be TRBD2 (7 bases). The CDR3 is 16 amino acids. From germline, CDR1 is MDHEN and CDR2 SYDVKM. Between the trimmed V and J ends, which lost 6 bases and 0 bases, there was a span of 15 bases. The CDR3: CASSRGGDRSYNEQFF. The CDR3 coding sequence is TGTGCCAGCAGCAGGGGAGGGGACCGCTCCTACAATGAGCAGTTCTTC.

The gene calls are TRBV7-9 and TRBJ1-1; D remains ambiguous. Germline loops: CDR1 SEHNR, CDR2 FQNEAQ (reference sequence). V shed 4 bases and J shed 1 base, with 7 bases lying between them. The CDR3 is 13 residues long. CDR3 coding DNA: TGTGCCAGCAGCTCAGTCCCGAACACTGAAGCTTTCTTT. Translated, it gives CASSSVPNTEAFF.

The chain employs TRBV28 and TRBJ2-2; 7 bases match TRBD1. Germline V CDR1 and CDR2: MDHEN, SYDVKM. The CDR3 has 16 residues. The V gene end was trimmed by 3 bases and the J gene end by 4 bases; junction bases not matched to a gene: 8. The CDR3, as DNA: TGTGCCAGCAGTTTTGGGACAGCGAGGGGCACCGGGGAGCTGTTTTTT. Protein product: CASSFGTARGTGELFF.

The chain joins TRBV7-2 to TRBJ2-5, with 10 nucleotides matching TRBD2. The CDR3 loop spans 15 amino acids. Germline CDR1 SGHTA, CDR2 FQGNSA. Germline trimming cut 1 base from V and 5 bases from J; bases unmatched to any gene: 4. CDR3 nucleotide sequence: TGTGCCAGCAGCTTAGTAGCGGGGGGCGTCGAGACCCAGTACTTC. Translated, it gives CASSLVAGGVETQYF.

This clone is a singleton in its sample. This sequence joins TRBV27 and TRBJ2-7; 9 nucleotides align to TRBD1. The trim removed 6 bases at V and 4 bases at J, leaving 13 bases unmatched. The CDR3 loop spans 16 amino acids. Germline V gene sequence: CDR1 MNHEY, CDR2 SMNVEV (reference sequence). This chain's CDR3 is CASSPGPGQGRYEQYF. The CDR3 DNA reads TGTGCCAGCAGCCCCGGGCCGGGACAGGGTAGGTACGAGCAGTACTTC.